This TCR beta chain was sequenced for a study of blood T cell repertoires in COVID-19. Study as a whole: PBMCs, B-cell-depleted T cells, or T cells were the source of the cDNA or gDNA that made up the material.

Profiled with immunoSEQ multiplex PCR; TCRdb holds only in-frame clones, not every one. Seen here are around 29,000 clones, approximately 91% observed once, and the top ten hold 13% to 15%. This CDR3 is 19 amino acids long. Trimming at V came to 0 bases and at J to 3 bases, leaving 13 bases not matched to a gene. Germline CDR1 reads SGHDT; CDR2 reads YYEEEE. This TCR was sampled from a human donor with active COVID-19. The donor label of this sample is uncertain. The chain joins TRBV5-6 to TRBJ2-5; 11 bases agree with TRBD2. Sequencing was done on a sample of peripheral blood. CDR3 coding DNA: TGTGCCAGCAGCTTGGCCGTGGGGACTAGCGGAATAATAAAAGAGACCCAGTACTTC. Translated: CASSLAVGTSGIIKETQYF.